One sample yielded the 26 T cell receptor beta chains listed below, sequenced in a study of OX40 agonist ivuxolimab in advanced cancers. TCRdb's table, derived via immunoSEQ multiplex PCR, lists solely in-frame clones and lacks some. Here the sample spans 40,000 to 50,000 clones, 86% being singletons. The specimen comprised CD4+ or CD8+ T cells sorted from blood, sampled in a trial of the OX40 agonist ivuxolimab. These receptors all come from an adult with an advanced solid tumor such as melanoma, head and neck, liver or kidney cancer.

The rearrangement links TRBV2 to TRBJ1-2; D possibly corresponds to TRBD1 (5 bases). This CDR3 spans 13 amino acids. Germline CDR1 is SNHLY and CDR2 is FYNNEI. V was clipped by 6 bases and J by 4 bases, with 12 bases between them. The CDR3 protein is CASSGRVGYGYTF. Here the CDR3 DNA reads TGTGCCAGCAGCGGCAGGGTCGGCTATGGCTACACCTTC.

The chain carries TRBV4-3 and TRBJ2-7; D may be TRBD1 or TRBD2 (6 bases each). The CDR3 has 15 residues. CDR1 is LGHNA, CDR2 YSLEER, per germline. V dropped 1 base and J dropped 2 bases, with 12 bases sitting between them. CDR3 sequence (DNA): TGCGCCAGCAGCCAAGCCCCGGAGGGGGCCTACGAGCAGTACTTC. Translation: CASSQAPEGAYEQYF.

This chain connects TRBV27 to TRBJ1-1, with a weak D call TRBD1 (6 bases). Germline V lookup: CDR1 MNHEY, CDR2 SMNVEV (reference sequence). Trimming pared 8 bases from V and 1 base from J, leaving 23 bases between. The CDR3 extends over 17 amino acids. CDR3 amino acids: CASGHRALVYRNTEAFF. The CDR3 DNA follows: TGTGCCAGCGGACACAGGGCCCTCGTTTACAGGAACACTGAAGCTTTCTTT.

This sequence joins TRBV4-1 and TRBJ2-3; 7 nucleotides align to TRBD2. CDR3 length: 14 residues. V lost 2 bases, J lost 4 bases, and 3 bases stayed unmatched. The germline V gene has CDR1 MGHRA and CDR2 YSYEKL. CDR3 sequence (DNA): TGCGCCAGCAGCCAACCACTAGCGTCAGATACGCAGTATTTT. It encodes CASSQPLASDTQYF.

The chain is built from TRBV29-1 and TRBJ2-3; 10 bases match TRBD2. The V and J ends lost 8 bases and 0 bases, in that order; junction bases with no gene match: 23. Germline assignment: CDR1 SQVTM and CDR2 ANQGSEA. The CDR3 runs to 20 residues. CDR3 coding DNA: TGCAGCCCCGTTTTTCCCCCGACTAGCGGGCGACCCACTAGCACAGATACGCAGTATTTT. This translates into CSPVFPPTSGRPTSTDTQYF.

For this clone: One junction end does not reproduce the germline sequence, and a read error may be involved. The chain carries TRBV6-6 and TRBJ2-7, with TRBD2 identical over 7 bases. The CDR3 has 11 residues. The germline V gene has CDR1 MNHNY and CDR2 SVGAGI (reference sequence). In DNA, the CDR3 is TGTGCCAGCAGTTACCCAGGGAGGGTACTCTTC. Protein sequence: CASSYPGRVLF.

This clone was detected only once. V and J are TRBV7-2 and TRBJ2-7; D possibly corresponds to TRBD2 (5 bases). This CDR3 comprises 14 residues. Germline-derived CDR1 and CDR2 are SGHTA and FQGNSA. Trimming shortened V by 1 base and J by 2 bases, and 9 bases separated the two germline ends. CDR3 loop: CASSLGRAAYEQYF. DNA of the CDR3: TGTGCCAGCAGCTTAGGGCGGGCTGCCTACGAGCAGTACTTC.

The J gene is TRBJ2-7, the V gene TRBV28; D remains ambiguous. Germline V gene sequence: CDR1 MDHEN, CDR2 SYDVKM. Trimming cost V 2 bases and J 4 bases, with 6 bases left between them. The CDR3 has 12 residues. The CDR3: CASSLIGYEQYF. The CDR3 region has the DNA TGTGCCAGCAGTTTAATAGGATACGAGCAGTACTTC.

For the CDR3, the DNA is TGTGCCACCAGCAGAGATAAGGGCCGAAAGGGTGAAAAACTGTTTTTT. This sequence encodes CATSRDKGRKGEKLFF. The V and J genes are TRBV15 and TRBJ1-4; D ambiguous. CDR1 and CDR2 from the germline V gene are LNHNV and YYDKDF (reference sequence). This CDR3 contains 16 residues. With 0 bases removed from V and 7 bases from J, the gap between germline ends came to 15 bases.

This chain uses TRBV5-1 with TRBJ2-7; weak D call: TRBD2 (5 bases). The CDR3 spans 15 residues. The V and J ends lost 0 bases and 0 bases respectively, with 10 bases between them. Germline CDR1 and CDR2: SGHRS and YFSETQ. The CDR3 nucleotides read TGCGCCAGCAGCTTGGACAGCGGTCTCTCCTACGAGCAGTACTTC. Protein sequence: CASSLDSGLSYEQYF.

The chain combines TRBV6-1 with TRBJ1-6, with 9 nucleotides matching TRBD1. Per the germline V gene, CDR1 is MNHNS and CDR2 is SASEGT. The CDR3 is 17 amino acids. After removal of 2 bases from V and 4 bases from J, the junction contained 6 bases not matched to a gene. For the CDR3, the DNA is TGTGCCAGCAGTGAATCCGGACAGGGGATGTATAATTCACCCCTCCACTTT. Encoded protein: CASSESGQGMYNSPLHF.

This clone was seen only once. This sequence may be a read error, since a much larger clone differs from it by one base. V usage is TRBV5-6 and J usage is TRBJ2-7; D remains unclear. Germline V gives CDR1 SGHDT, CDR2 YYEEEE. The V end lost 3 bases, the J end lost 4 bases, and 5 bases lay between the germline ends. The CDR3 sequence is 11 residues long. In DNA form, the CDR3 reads TGTGCCAGCAGCTCCTCTTACGAGCAGTACTTC. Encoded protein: CASSSSYEQYF.

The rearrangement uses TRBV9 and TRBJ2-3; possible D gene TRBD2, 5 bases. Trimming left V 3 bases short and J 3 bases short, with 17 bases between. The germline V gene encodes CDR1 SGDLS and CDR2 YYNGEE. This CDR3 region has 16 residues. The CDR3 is CASSAELGGGTDTQYF. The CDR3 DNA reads TGTGCCAGCAGCGCCGAGCTAGGAGGTGGGACAGATACGCAGTATTTT.

The CDR3 DNA follows: TGTGCCAGCAGGCTAGCGGGGTACAATGAGCAGTTCTTC. Translated, it gives CASRLAGYNEQFF. The chain is built from TRBV6-6 and TRBJ2-1; 9 positions match TRBD2. CDR1 is MNHNY, CDR2 SVGAGI, per germline (reference sequence). Trimming at V came to 6 bases and at J to 4 bases, leaving 1 base not matched to a gene. The CDR3 contains 13 residues.

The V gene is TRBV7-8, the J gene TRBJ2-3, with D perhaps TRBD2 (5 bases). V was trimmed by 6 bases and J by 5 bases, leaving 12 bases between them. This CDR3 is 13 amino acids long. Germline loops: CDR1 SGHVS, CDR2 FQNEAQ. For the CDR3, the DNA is TGTGCCAGCAGACATTTAAGCGGAGATACGCAGTATTTT. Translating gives CASRHLSGDTQYF. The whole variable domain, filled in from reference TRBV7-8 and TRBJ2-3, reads GAGVSQSPRYKVAKRGQDVALRCDPISGHVSLFWYQQALGQGPEFLTYFQNEAQLDKSGLPSDRFFAERPEGSVSTLKIQRTQQEDSAVYLCASRHLSGDTQYFGPGTRLTVL.

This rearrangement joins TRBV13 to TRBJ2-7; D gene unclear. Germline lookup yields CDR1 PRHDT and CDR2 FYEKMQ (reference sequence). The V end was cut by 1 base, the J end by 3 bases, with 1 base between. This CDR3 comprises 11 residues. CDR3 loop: CASSLVYEQYF. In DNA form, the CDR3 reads TGTGCCAGCAGCTTAGTCTACGAGCAGTACTTC.

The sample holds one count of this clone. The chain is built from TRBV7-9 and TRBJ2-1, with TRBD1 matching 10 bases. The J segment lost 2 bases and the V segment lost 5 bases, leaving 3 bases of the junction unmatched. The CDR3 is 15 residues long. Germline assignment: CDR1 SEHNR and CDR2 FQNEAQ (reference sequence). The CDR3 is CASSLDRGPYNEQFF. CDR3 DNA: TGTGCCAGCAGCCTAGACAGGGGGCCCTACAATGAGCAGTTCTTC.

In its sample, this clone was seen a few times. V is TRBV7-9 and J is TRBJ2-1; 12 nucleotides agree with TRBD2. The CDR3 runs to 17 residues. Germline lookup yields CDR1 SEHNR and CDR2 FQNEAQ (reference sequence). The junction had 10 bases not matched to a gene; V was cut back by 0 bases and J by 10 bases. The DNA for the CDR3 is TGTGCCAGCAGCTTAGCTGCGGGACTAGCGGGTAATCGGGAGCAGTTCTTC. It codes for CASSLAAGLAGNREQFF.

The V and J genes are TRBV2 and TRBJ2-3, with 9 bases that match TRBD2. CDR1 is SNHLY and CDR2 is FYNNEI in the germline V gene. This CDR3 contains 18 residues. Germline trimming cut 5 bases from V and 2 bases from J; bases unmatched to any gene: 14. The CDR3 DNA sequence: TGTGCCAGCAGTTCGGTAGCGGGGGCCAGGGGACCCACAGATACGCAGTATTTT. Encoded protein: CASSSVAGARGPTDTQYF.

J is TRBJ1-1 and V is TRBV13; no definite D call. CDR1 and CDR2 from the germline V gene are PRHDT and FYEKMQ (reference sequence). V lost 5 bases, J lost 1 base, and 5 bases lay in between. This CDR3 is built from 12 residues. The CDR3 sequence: CASSAGNTEAFF. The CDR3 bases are TGTGCCAGCAGCGCCGGGAACACTGAAGCTTTCTTT.

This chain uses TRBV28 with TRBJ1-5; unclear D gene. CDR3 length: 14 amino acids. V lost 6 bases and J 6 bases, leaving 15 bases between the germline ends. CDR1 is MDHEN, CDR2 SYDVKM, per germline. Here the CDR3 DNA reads TGTGCCAGCAGACCCAGACGTTCGGGTCAGCCCCAGCATTTT. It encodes CASRPRRSGQPQHF. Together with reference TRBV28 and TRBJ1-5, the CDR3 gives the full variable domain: DVKVTQSSRYLVKRTGEKVFLECVQDMDHENMFWYRQDPGLGLRLIYFSYDVKMKEKGDIPEGYSVSREKKERFSLILESASTNQTSMYLCASRPRRSGQPQHFGDGTRLSIL.

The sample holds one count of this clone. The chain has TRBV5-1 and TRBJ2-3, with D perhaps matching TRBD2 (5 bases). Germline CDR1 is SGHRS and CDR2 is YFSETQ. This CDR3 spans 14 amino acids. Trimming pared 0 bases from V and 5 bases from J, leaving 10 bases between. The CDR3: CASSLAIALDTQYF. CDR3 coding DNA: TGCGCCAGCAGCTTGGCCATAGCGTTAGATACGCAGTATTTT.

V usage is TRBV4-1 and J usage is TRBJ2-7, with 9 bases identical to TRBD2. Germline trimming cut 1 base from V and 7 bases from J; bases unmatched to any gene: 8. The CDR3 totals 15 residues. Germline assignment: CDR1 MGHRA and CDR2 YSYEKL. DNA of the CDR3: TGCGCCAGCAGCCAAGTCGCGGGAGGGCCGGGAGAGCAGTACTTC. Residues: CASSQVAGGPGEQYF.

The CDR3 is CASSLAGGAVDTQYF. Here the CDR3 DNA reads TGTGCCAGCAGCTTAGCGGGGGGGGCTGTAGATACGCAGTATTTT. The chain uses TRBV7-6 and TRBJ2-3; tentatively, D is TRBD2 (7 bases). Trimming shortened V by 0 bases and J by 5 bases, and 12 bases separated the two germline ends. CDR1 and CDR2 from the germline V gene are SGHVS and FNYEAQ. The length of the CDR3 is 15 residues.

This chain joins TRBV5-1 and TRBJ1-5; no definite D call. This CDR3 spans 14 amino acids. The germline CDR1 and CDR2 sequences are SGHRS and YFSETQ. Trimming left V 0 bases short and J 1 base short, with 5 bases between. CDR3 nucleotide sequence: TGCGCCAGCAGCTTGGAGGGAAGCAATCAGCCCCAGCATTTT. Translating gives CASSLEGSNQPQHF.

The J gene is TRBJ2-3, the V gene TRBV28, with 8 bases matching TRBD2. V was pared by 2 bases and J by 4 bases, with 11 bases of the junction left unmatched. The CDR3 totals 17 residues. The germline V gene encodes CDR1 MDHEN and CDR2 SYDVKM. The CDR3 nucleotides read TGTGCCAGCAGTTTAAAGAGCGGGAGCGACAGCTCAGATACGCAGTATTTT. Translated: CASSLKSGSDSSDTQYF. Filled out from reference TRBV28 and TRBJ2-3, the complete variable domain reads DVKVTQSSRYLVKRTGEKVFLECVQDMDHENMFWYRQDPGLGLRLIYFSYDVKMKEKGDIPEGYSVSREKKERFSLILESASTNQTSMYLCASSLKSGSDSSDTQYFGPGTRLTVL.